One T cell receptor (beta chain) is described in this entry. Its specificity is unknown. Germline trimming cut 5 bases from V and 6 bases from J; bases unmatched to any gene: 6. The CDR3 is made up of 13 amino acids. In germline, CDR1 is GTSNPN, CDR2 SVGIG (reference sequence). The authors ran a second PCR of roughly 6 to 12 cycles using a sample-barcoded 5' primer and a J-beta primer mix. TCRdb recomputed calls from the 5' RACE reads with MiXCR, one row per CDR3 protein. The sample yields about a million distinct CDR3 sequences, 40% to 60% seen once. The data were obtained in a study of blood T cells in healthy people across ages. Study results and caveats: Long-lived donors had more naive CD4+ cells and higher diversity than aged donors. From one million sequenced T cells, diversity estimates were lower bounds.

This receptor was taken from a man aged 25 to 40 in good health. Sequencing was carried out using blood. The V call is TRBV30, the J call TRBJ2-3; 9 nucleotides match TRBD2. CDR3 sequence (DNA): TGTGCCTGGGGGGGGACTAGCTCGGATACGCAGTATTTT. Translating gives CAWGGTSSDTQYF.